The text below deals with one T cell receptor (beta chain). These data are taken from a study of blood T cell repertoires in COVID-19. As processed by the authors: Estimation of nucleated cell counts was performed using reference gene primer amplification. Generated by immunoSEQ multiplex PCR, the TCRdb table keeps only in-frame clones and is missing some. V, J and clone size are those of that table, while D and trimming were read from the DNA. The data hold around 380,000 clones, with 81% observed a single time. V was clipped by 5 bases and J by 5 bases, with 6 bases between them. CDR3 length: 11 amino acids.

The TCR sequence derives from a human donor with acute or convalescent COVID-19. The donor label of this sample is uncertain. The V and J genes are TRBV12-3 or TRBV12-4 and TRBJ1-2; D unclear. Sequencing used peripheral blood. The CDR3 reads CASSPGYGYTF. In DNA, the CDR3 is TGTGCCAGCAGTCCAGGATATGGCTACACCTTC.